This TCR beta chain emerged from a study of blood T cell repertoires in COVID-19. About the study: Material from acute and convalescent COVID-19 was sourced from the United States, Italy and Spain.

The authors' processing: Amplified reference gene primers provided the basis for estimating nucleated cell counts. Here immunoSEQ multiplex PCR was the method, and the copy in TCRdb shows in-frame clones only, minus some. V, J and clone size derive from that table, while D and trimming were established from the DNA sequence. The data hold some 120,000 clones, with 75% to 85% observed a single time. The CDR3 runs 14 residues. Per the germline V gene, CDR1 is KGHDR and CDR2 is SFDVKD. V was clipped by 9 bases and J by 1 base; unmatched bases: 2. The source is a human donor in a cohort sampled during active COVID-19. V and J are TRBV24-1 and TRBJ2-3; 11 positions match TRBD2. Sequences were obtained from peripheral blood. CDR3 bases: TGTGCCACCGGGACTAGCGGCGGCACAGATACGCAGTATTTT. Encoded protein: CATGTSGGTDTQYF.